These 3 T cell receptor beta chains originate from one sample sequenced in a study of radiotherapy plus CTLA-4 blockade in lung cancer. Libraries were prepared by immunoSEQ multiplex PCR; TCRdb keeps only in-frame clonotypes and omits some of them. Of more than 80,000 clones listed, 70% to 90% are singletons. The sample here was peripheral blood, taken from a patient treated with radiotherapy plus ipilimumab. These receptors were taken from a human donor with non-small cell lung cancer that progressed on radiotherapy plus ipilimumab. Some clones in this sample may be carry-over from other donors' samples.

In nucleotides, the CDR3 is TGTGCCAGCAGCTTGGATATAGCGGGGGGTTACGAGCAGTACTTC. Amino acids: CASSLDIAGGYEQYF. The rearrangement links TRBV7-9 to TRBJ2-7; TRBD2 aligns across 10 bases. With V trimmed by 3 bases and J by 4 bases, 6 bases remained unmatched. Germline CDR1 and CDR2: SEHNR and FQNEAQ (reference sequence). There are 15 residues in the CDR3.

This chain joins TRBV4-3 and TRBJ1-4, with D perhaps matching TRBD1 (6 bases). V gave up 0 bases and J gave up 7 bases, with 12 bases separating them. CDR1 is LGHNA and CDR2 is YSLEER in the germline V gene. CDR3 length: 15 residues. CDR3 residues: CASSQEFRGGEKLFF. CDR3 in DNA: TGCGCCAGCAGCCAAGAATTCAGGGGAGGTGAAAAACTGTTTTTT.

The CDR3 DNA is TGCGCCAGCAGTGACAGGTGGACAGCCTCCTACGAGCAGTACTTC. Encoded protein: CASSDRWTASYEQYF. The chain links TRBV10-1 to TRBJ2-7; a weak D match, TRBD1 (6 bases). CDR1 and CDR2 (germline): WNHNN, SYGVQD (reference sequence). The CDR3 sequence is 15 residues long. The V end was cut by 3 bases, the J end by 0 bases, with 12 bases between.